This T cell receptor beta chain was obtained from a study of blood T cells in healthy people across ages. General study results and limits: Among T cells, TCR beta diversity per million cells dropped roughly linearly as age rose.

Note on this clonotype: Its cognate antigen is unknown.

CDR3 length equals 15 residues. The V end lost 0 bases, the J end lost 6 bases, and 13 bases lay between the germline ends. In germline, CDR1 is SGHRS, CDR2 YFSETQ. Together with a sample-barcoded 5' primer, a J-beta primer mix was included in a second PCR lasting about 7 to 11 cycles. Using its own MiXCR run on the 5' RACE reads, TCRdb lists one record per CDR3 protein. The table shows roughly 1.9 million distinct CDR3 sequences, with more than 35% occurring only once. Samples each yielded at least 5 micrograms of total RNA. This chain joins TRBV5-1 and TRBJ2-4; D possibly corresponds to TRBD1 (5 bases). Sequencing input: blood. The source is a human donor in good health. CDR3 amino acids: CASSLGGDVGNIQYF. The CDR3 coding sequence is TGCGCCAGCAGCTTGGGGGGCGACGTGGGAAACATTCAGTACTTC.